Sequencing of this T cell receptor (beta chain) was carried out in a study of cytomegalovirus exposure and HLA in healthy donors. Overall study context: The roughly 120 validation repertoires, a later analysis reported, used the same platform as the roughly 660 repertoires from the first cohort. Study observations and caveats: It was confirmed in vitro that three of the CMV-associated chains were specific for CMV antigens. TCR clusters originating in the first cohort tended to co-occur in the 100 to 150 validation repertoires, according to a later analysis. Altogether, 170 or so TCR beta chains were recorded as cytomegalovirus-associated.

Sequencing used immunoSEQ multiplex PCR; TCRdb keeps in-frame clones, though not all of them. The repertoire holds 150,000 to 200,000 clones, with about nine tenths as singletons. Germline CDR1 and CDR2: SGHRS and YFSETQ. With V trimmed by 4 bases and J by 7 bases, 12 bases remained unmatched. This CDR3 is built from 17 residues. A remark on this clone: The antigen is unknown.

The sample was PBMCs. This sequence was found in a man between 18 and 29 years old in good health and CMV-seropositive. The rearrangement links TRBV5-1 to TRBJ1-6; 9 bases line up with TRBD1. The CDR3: CASSQFPGTGSNSPLHF. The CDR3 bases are TGCGCCAGCAGCCAATTTCCCGGGACAGGGTCGAATTCACCCCTCCACTTT. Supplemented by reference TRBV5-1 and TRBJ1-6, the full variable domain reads KAGVTQTPRYLIKTRGQQVTLSCSPISGHRSVSWYQQTPGQGLQFLFEYFSETQRNKGNFPGRFSGRQFSNSRSEMNVSTLELGDSALYLCASSQFPGTGSNSPLHFGNGTRLTVT.